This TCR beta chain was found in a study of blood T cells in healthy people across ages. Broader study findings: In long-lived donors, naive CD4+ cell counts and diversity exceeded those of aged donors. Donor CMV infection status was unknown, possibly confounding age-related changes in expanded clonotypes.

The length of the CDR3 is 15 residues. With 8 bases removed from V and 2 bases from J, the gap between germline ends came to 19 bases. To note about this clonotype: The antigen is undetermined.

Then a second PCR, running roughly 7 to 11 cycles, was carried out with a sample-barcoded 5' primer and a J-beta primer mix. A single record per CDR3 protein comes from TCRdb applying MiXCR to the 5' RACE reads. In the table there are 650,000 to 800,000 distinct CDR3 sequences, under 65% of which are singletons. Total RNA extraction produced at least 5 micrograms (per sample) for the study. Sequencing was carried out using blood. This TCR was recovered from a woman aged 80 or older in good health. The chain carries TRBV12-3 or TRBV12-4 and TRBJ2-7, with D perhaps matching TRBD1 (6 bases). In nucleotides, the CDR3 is TGTGCCAGCGGAACCGGGACAATAATAACCTACGAGCAGTACTTC. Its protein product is CASGTGTIITYEQYF.